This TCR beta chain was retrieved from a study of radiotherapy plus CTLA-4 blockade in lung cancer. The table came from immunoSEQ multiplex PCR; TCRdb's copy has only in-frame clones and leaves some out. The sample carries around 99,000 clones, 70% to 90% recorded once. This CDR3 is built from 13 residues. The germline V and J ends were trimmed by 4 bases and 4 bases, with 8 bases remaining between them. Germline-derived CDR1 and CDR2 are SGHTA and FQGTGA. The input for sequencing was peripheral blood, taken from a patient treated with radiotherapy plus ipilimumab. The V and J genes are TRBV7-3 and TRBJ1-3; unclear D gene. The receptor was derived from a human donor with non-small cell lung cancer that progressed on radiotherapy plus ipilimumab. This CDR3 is CASSSDPGNTIYF. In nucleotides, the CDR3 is TGTGCCAGCAGCTCGGACCCCGGAAACACCATATATTTT. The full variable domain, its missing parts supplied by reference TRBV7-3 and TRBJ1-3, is GAGVSQTPSNKVTEKGKYVELRCDPISGHTALYWYRQSLGQGPEFLIYFQGTGAADDSGLPNDRFFAVRPEGSVSTLKIQRTERGDSAVYLCASSSDPGNTIYFGEGSWLTVV.